These 23 T cell receptor beta chains share one sample of origin, sequenced in a study of T cells in Graves' hyperthyroidism and ophthalmopathy. RNA transcripts gave rise to amplified TCR beta CDR3 regions. When the TCR CDR3 underwent first-round RT-PCR, the HTBI primer set was used. In TCRdb, the multiplex PCR reads were re-called with MiXCR into one record per CDR3 protein. The repertoire holds under 400,000 distinct CDR3 sequences, with approximately 15% as singletons. The specimen sequenced was blood. These receptors all stem from a young woman with Graves' hyperthyroidism that later progressed to Graves' ophthalmopathy.

The chain carries TRBV7-9 and TRBJ2-7; D is possibly TRBD1 (5 bases). V lost 5 bases, J lost 1 base, and 15 bases lay in between. Germline V CDR1 and CDR2: SEHNR, FQNEAQ (reference sequence). The CDR3 consists of 15 residues. CDR3 in amino acids: CASSHRTSPSYEQYF. CDR3 DNA: TGTGCCAGCAGCCACCGGACAAGCCCGTCCTACGAGCAGTACTTC.

This clonotype has only a few counts. Written as DNA, the CDR3 is TGTGCCAGCAGCCCAGGTAGGGGGGGGTCACAAGAGACCCAGTACTTC. Amino acid sequence: CASSPGRGGSQETQYF. The chain combines TRBV3-1 with TRBJ2-5, with a weak D call TRBD2 (7 bases). CDR1 is LGHDT, CDR2 YNNKEL, per germline (reference sequence). The V gene lost 4 bases and the J gene lost 2 bases, with 17 bases spanning the gap. CDR3 length equals 16 residues.

The table lists this clonotype with many counts. The chain combines TRBV28 with TRBJ2-3; TRBD1 or TRBD2 may be the D gene (5 bases each). The V end was cut by 3 bases, the J end by 3 bases, with 19 bases between. Germline V gene lookup returns CDR1 MDHEN and CDR2 SYDVKM. CDR3 size: 17 residues. The CDR3 DNA is TGTGCCAGCAGTTTCAATACCCTCTCGGGGCGGACAGATACGCAGTATTTT. Protein product: CASSFNTLSGRTDTQYF.

This clonotype occurred many times. The rearrangement uses TRBV7-8 and TRBJ1-5, with 10 positions matching TRBD1. Trimming cost V 1 base and J 4 bases; bases outside gene matches: 7. The CDR3 extends over 17 amino acids. Germline V gives CDR1 SGHVS, CDR2 FQNEAQ. The CDR3 nucleotides are TGTGCCAGCAGCTTAGGGGGACAGGGGACGGAGAATCAGCCCCAGCATTTT. It translates to CASSLGGQGTENQPQHF.

Of note for this clonotype: This may stem from a read error, because a much larger clone lies one nucleotide away. CDR3 residues: CGSSYRINYGYTF. The DNA of the CDR3 is TGTGGCAGCAGTTACAGGATTAACTATGGCTACACCTTC. This chain uses TRBV28 with TRBJ1-2; D perhaps matches TRBD1 (5 bases). The CDR3 runs 13 residues. Germline V gene lookup returns CDR1 MDHEN and CDR2 SYDVKM.

In this sample, this clonotype turned up a few times. The CDR3 loop reads CSDTGQGKSWEQYF. The CDR3 DNA is TGCAGCGATACTGGGCAGGGTAAATCGTGGGAGCAGTACTTC. The chain combines TRBV29-1 with TRBJ2-7, with D tentatively TRBD1 (5 bases). The CDR3 is 14 amino acids. The germline V gene encodes CDR1 SQVTM and CDR2 ANQGSEA. V lost 7 bases, J lost 7 bases, and 23 bases lay in between.

This clonotype was recorded at least ten times. This sequence joins TRBV27 and TRBJ2-7; D is possibly TRBD1 (6 bases). V was trimmed by 4 bases and J by 3 bases, leaving 19 bases between them. Looked up from germline, CDR1 is MNHEY and CDR2 is SMNVEV (reference sequence). The CDR3 is 16 residues long. Here the CDR3 DNA reads TGTGCCAGCAGTTCTCAGCAGGGGTATAGGGACTACGAGCAGTACTTC. Protein: CASSSQQGYRDYEQYF.

This clonotype has ten or more counts. The V call is TRBV28, the J call TRBJ1-6; 9 bases match TRBD1. Germline CDR1 is MDHEN and CDR2 is SYDVKM. J was trimmed by 9 bases and V by 2 bases; bases with no gene match: 8. The CDR3 is made up of 16 amino acids. The CDR3 sequence is CASSLASGQGSSPLHF. The CDR3 nucleotides are TGTGCCAGCAGTTTAGCTTCGGGACAGGGAAGTTCACCCCTCCACTTT.

This clonotype was seen only a few times. The junction departs from the called germline gene at one end, perhaps through a read error. The chain links TRBV27 to TRBJ2-3; the match to TRBD2 covers 11 bases. Germline CDR1 and CDR2: MNHEY and SMNVEV (reference sequence). CDR3 length equals 16 residues. The CDR3 nucleotides are TGTGCCAACAGTTTCACAACTAGCGGGAGTGCATATACGCAGTATTTT. As protein: CANSFTTSGSAYTQYF.

This clonotype occurred many times. CDR3 region: CASSGTSGTGELFF. In nucleotides, the CDR3 is TGTGCCAGCAGTGGAACTAGTGGCACCGGGGAGCTGTTTTTT. The chain joins TRBV2 to TRBJ2-2, with D possibly being TRBD2 (5 bases). V was pared by 4 bases and J by 4 bases, with 10 bases between. Germline V lookup: CDR1 SNHLY, CDR2 FYNNEI. The CDR3 loop spans 14 amino acids.

This clonotype appeared many times. This rearrangement joins TRBV7-9 to TRBJ2-7, with D possibly TRBD2 on 5 matching bases. The CDR3 sequence is 13 residues long. Germline loops: CDR1 SEHNR, CDR2 FQNEAQ (reference sequence). V was clipped by 3 bases and J by 4 bases, with 10 bases between them. In DNA form, the CDR3 reads TGTGCCAGCAGCTTCGAAACTAGGTACGAGCAGTACTTC. Amino acid sequence: CASSFETRYEQYF. The full variable domain, completed using reference TRBV7-9 and TRBJ2-7, is DTGVSQNPRHKITKRGQNVTFRCDPISEHNRLYWYRQTLGQGPEFLTYFQNEAQLEKSRLLSDRFSAERPKGSFSTLEIQRTEQGDSAMYLCASSFETRYEQYFGPGTRLTVT.

This clonotype has a handful of counts. The gene calls are TRBV15 and TRBJ2-5; TRBD2 agrees at 9 bases. Trimming cost V 5 bases and J 5 bases; bases outside gene matches: 18. Germline-derived CDR1 and CDR2 are LNHNV and YYDKDF (reference sequence). The CDR3 contains 18 residues. The CDR3 is CATSSGQGILAGAETQYF. CDR3 in DNA: TGTGCCACCAGCTCCGGTCAGGGTATCTTAGCGGGAGCGGAGACCCAGTACTTC.

V and J are TRBV20-1 and TRBJ2-5; TRBD2 is a possible D gene (6 bases). The V gene lost 5 bases and the J gene lost 4 bases, with 14 bases spanning the gap. Looked up from germline, CDR1 is DFQATT and CDR2 is SNEGSKA (reference sequence). The CDR3 is made up of 13 amino acids. This CDR3 reads CSADTSGRETQYF. The CDR3 nucleotides read TGCAGTGCTGACACGTCCGGGAGAGAGACCCAGTACTTC.

This clonotype occurred many times. V usage is TRBV20-1 and J usage is TRBJ2-4; TRBD1 matches at 7 bases. Germline V lookup: CDR1 DFQATT, CDR2 SNEGSKA (reference sequence). Losses at the gene ends were 4 bases for V and 6 bases for J; bases not matched to a gene: 6. CDR3 size: 13 residues. CDR3 sequence: CSANRDSGNIQYF. The CDR3 DNA follows: TGCAGTGCTAACCGGGACAGCGGAAACATTCAGTACTTC.

This clonotype occurred many times. This chain connects TRBV30 to TRBJ2-2, with 8 nucleotides matching TRBD1. The CDR3 covers 14 residues. V lost 5 bases, J lost 1 base, and 3 bases stayed unmatched. CDR1 and CDR2 from the germline V gene are GTSNPN and SVGIG (reference sequence). The CDR3 DNA reads TGTGCCTGGGGCGGACAGGGGAACACCGGGGAGCTGTTTTTT. This gives the protein CAWGGQGNTGELFF. Full variable domain (rest looked up from reference TRBV30 and TRBJ2-2): SQTIHQWPATLVQPVGSPLSLECTVEGTSNPNLYWYRQAAGRGLQLLFYSVGIGQISSEVPQNLSASRPQDRQFILSSKKLLLSDSGFYLCAWGGQGNTGELFFGEGSRLTVL.

This clonotype was counted only a few times. The chain couples TRBV25-1 to TRBJ2-1, with no clear D. Germline CDR1 reads MGHDK; CDR2 reads SYGVNS. CDR3 size: 15 residues. The V and J ends lost 8 bases and 0 bases respectively, with 14 bases between them. The CDR3 DNA follows: TGTGCCAGCGATACAATAGCCTCCTCCTACAATGAGCAGTTCTTC. This sequence encodes CASDTIASSYNEQFF.

At least ten counts were recorded for this clonotype. The V gene is TRBV27, the J gene TRBJ2-1, with 9 bases matching TRBD2. The CDR3 consists of 15 residues. CDR1 is MNHEY and CDR2 is SMNVEV in the germline V gene (reference sequence). With 7 bases clipped from V and 4 bases from J, the junction kept 8 bases outside the gene matches. Here the CDR3 reads CASTGGGLAYNEQFF. The CDR3 DNA reads TGTGCCAGCACCGGGGGGGGACTAGCTTACAATGAGCAGTTCTTC.

This clonotype has a count of ten or more. The chain joins TRBV28 to TRBJ2-1; D may be TRBD1 (6 bases). Trimming cost V 2 bases and J 4 bases, with 12 bases left between them. Germline V gene lookup returns CDR1 MDHEN and CDR2 SYDVKM. This CDR3 comprises 15 residues. The DNA of the CDR3 is TGTGCCAGCAGTTTAGGGGTCACAGGGTACAATGAGCAGTTCTTC. Residues: CASSLGVTGYNEQFF.

This clonotype occurred a few times. A junction boundary mismatches the germline segment, possibly from a read error. The gene calls are TRBV5-5 and TRBJ1-2, with D possibly being TRBD1 (5 bases). In germline, CDR1 is SGHKS, CDR2 YYEKEE (reference sequence). This CDR3 comprises 16 residues. CDR3 sequence: CASSLDPDRFNYGYTF. For the CDR3, the DNA is TGCGCCAGCAGCTTGGATCCCGACAGATTTAACTATGGCTACACCTTC.

This clonotype came up a few times. The chain employs TRBV5-1 and TRBJ2-5; maybe TRBD1 (6 bases). The CDR3 loop spans 14 amino acids. Germline CDR1 SGHRS, CDR2 YFSETQ. Trimming shortened V by 4 bases and J by 5 bases, and 15 bases separated the two germline ends. CDR3 bases: TGCGCCAGCAGCCTAGAAGGACAGAGGGAGACCCAGTACTTC. This translates into CASSLEGQRETQYF.

In its sample, this clonotype was seen many times. The chain uses TRBV11-2 and TRBJ2-1; D uncertain. The CDR3 contains 12 residues. Germline CDR1 SGHAT, CDR2 FQNNGV. Trimming cost V 4 bases and J 4 bases, with 5 bases left between them. The CDR3 region has the DNA TGTGCCAGCAGCTCCATTTACAATGAGCAGTTCTTC. Its translation: CASSSIYNEQFF.

This clonotype was observed at least ten times. The V and J genes are TRBV6-1 and TRBJ1-5, with D possibly being TRBD1 (5 bases). Germline-derived CDR1 and CDR2 are MNHNS and SASEGT. The CDR3 totals 14 residues. V lost 4 bases to trimming and J lost 3 bases, with 10 bases between them. CDR3 amino acids: CASSVRQLNQPQHF. CDR3 nucleotide sequence: TGTGCCAGCAGTGTGCGACAGCTCAATCAGCCCCAGCATTTT.

This clonotype appeared many times. This rearrangement joins TRBV24-1 to TRBJ2-2; TRBD1 or TRBD2 may be the D gene (5 bases each). Trimming cost V 2 bases and J 3 bases, with 21 bases left between them. Germline CDR1 is KGHDR and CDR2 is SFDVKD. The CDR3 contains 19 residues. CDR3 sequence reads: CATSDSRTGRIWDTGELFF. CDR3 DNA sequence: TGTGCCACCAGTGATTCCCGGACGGGACGTATATGGGACACCGGGGAGCTGTTTTTT.